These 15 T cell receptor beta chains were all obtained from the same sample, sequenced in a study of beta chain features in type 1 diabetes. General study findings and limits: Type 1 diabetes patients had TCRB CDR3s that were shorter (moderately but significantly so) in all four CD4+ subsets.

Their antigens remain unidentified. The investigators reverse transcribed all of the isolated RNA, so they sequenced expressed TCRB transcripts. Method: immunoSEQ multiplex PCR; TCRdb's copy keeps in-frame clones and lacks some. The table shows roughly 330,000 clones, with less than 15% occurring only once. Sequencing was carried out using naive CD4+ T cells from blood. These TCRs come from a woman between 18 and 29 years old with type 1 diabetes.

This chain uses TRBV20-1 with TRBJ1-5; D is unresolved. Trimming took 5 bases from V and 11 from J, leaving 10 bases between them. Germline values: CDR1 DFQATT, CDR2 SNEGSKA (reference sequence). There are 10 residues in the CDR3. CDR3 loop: CSALTGTQHF. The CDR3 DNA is TGCAGTGCTCTTACGGGAACCCAGCATTTT.

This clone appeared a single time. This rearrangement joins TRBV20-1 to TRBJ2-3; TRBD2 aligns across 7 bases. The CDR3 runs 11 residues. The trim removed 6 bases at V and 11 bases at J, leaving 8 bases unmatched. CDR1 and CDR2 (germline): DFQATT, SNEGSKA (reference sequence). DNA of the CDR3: TGCAGTGCGGGGGGGGAGGGAAAGCAGTATTTT. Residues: CSAGGEGKQYF.

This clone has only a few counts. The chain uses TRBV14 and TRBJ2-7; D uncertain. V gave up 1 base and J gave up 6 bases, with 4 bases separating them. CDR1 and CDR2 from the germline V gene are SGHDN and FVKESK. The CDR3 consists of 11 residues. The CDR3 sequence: CASSQGGEQYV. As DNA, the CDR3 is TGTGCCAGCAGCCAAGGCGGCGAGCAGTACGTC.

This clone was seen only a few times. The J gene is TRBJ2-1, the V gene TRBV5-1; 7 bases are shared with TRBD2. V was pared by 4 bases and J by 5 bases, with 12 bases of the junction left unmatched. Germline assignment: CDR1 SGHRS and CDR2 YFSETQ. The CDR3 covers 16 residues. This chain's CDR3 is CASSVARTSSHNEQFF. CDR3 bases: TGCGCCAGCAGCGTAGCCCGGACTAGTTCTCACAATGAGCAGTTCTTC.

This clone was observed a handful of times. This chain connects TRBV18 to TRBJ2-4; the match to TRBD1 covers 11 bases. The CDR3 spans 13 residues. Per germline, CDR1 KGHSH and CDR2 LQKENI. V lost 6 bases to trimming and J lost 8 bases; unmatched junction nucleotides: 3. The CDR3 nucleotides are TGTGCCAGCTCTAGGACAGGGGGCGACATTCAGTACTTC. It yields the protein CASSRTGGDIQYF. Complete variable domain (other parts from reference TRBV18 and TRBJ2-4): NAGVMQNPRHLVRRRGQEARLRCSPMKGHSHVYWYRQLPEEGLKFMVYLQKENIIDESGMPKERFSAEFPKEGPSILRIQQVVRGDSAAYFCASSRTGGDIQYFGAGTRLSVL.

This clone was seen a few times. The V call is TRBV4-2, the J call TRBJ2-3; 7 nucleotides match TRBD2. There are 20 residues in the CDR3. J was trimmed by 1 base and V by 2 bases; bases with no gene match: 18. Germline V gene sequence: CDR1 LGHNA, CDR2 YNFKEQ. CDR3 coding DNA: TGTGCCAGCAGCCAAAAGCGGGATTCAATCCCCCTAGAGGGCACAGATACGCAGTATTTT. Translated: CASSQKRDSIPLEGTDTQYF.

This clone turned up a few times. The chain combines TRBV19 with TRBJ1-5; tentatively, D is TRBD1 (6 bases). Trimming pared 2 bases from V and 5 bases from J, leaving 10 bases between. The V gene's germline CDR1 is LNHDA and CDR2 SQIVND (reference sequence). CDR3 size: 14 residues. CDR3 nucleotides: TGTGCCAGTAGTATAATCCCAGGGGATCAGCCCCAGCATTTT. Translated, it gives CASSIIPGDQPQHF.

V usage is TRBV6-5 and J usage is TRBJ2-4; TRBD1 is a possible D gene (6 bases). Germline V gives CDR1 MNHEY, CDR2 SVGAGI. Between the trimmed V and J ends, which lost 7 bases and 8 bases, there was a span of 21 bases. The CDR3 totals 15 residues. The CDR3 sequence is CASTLQSTGFDIQYF. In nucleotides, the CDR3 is TGTGCCAGCACGTTACAGAGCACAGGGTTTGACATTCAGTACTTC.

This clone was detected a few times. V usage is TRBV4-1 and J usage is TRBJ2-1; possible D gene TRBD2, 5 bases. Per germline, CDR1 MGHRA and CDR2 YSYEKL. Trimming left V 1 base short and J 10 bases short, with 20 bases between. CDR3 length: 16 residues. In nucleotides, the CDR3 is TGCGCCAGCAGCCAAGCCCTGGCCCCACAACTAGGGGAGCAGTTCTTC. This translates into CASSQALAPQLGEQFF.

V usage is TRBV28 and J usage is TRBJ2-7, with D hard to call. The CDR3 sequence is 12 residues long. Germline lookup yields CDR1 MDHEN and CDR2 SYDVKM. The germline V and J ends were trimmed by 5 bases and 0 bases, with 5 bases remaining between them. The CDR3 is CASSPNSYEQYF. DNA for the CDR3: TGTGCCAGCAGTCCCAACTCCTACGAGCAGTACTTC. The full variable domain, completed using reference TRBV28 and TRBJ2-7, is DVKVTQSSRYLVKRTGEKVFLECVQDMDHENMFWYRQDPGLGLRLIYFSYDVKMKEKGDIPEGYSVSREKKERFSLILESASTNQTSMYLCASSPNSYEQYFGPGTRLTVT.

The CDR3 DNA sequence: TGTGCCAGCAGCCAAGATCCCGGGACTAGGGGAAATGAGCAGTTCTTC. Amino acids: CASSQDPGTRGNEQFF. The chain joins TRBV4-2 to TRBJ2-1; 8 nucleotides agree with TRBD2. CDR3 length: 16 amino acids. Germline V gene data show CDR1 as LGHNA and CDR2 as YNFKEQ. With 0 bases clipped from V and 7 bases from J, the junction kept 8 bases outside the gene matches.

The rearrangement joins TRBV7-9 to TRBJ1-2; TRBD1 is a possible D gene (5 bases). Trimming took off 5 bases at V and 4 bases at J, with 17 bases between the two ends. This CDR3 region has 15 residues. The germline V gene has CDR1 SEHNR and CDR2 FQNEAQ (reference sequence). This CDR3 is CASSLALGQTYGYTF. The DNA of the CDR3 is TGTGCCAGCAGCCTGGCCCTGGGGCAGACCTATGGCTACACCTTC.

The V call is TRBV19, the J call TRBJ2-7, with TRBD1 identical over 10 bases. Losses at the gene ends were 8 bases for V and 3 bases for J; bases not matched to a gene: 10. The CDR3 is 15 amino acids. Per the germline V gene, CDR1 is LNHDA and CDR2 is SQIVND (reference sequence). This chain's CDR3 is CASGRSGTGVYEQYF. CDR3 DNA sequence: TGTGCCAGTGGCCGATCCGGGACAGGGGTCTACGAGCAGTACTTC.

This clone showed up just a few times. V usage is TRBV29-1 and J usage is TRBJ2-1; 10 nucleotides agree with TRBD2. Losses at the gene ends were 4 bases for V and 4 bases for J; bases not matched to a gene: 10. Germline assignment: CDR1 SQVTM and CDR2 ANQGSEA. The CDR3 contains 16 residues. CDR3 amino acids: CSVVRLAGERYNEQFF. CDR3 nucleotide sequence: TGCAGCGTTGTAAGGCTAGCGGGAGAACGTTACAATGAGCAGTTCTTC.

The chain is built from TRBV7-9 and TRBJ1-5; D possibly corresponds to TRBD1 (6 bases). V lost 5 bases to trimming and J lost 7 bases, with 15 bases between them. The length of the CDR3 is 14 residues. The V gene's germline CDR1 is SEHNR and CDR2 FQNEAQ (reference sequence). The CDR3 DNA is TGTGCCAGCAGCCCCCTAGGGGGATTGCAGCCCCAGCATTTT. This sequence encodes CASSPLGGLQPQHF.